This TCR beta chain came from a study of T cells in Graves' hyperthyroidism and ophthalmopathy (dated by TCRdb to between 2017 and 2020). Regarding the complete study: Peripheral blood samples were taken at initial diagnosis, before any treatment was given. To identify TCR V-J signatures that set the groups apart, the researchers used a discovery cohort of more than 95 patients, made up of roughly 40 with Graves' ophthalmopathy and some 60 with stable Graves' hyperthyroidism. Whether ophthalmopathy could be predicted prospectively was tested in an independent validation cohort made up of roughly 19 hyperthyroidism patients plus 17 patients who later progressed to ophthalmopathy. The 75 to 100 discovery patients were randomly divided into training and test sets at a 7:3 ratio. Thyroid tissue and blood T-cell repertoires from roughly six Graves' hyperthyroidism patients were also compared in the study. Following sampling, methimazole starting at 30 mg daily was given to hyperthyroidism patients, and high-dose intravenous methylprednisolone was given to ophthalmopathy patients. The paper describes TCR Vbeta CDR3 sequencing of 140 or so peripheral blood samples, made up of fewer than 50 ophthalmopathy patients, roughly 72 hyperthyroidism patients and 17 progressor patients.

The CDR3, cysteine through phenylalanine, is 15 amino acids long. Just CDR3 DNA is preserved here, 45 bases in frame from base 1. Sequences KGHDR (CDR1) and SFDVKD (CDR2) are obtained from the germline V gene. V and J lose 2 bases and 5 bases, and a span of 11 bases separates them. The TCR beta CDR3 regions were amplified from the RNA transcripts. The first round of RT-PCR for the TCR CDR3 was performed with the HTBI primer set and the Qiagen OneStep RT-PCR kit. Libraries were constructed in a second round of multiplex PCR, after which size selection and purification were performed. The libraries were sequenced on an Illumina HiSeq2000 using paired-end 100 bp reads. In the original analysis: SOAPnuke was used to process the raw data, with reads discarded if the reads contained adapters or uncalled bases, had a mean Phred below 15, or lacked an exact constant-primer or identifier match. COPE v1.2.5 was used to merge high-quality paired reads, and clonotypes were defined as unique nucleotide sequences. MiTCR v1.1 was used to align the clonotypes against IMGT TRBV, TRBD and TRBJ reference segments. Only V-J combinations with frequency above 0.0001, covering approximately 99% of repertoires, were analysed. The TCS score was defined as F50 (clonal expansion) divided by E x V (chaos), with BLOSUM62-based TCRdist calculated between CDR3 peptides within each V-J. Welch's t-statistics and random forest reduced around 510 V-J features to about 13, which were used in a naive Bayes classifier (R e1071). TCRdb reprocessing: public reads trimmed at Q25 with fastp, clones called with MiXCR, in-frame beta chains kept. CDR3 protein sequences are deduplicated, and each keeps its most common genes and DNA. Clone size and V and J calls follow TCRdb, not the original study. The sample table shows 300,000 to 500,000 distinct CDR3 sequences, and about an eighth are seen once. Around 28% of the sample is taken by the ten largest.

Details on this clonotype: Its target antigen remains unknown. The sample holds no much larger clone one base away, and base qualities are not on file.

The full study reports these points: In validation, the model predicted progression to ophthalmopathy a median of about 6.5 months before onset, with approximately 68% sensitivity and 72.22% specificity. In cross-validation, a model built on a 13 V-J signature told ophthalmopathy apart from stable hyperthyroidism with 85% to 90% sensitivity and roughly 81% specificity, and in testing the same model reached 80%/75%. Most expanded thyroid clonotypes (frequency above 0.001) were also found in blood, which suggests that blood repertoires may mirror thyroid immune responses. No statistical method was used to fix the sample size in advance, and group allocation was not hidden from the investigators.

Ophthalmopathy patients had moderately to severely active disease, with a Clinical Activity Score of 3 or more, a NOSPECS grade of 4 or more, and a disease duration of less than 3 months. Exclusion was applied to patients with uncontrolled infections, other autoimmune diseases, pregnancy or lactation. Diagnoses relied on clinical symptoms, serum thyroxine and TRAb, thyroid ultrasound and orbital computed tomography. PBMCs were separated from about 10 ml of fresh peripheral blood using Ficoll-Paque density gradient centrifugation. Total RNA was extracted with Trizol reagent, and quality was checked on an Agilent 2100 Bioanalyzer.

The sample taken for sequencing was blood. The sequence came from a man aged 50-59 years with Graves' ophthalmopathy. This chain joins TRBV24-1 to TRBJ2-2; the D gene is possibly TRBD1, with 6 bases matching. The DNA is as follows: TGTGCCACCAGTGATTGGGCACAGGGAACCGGGGAGCTGTTTTTT. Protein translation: CATSDWAQGTGELFF.